The 24 T cell receptor beta chains presented below share a single source sample, sequenced in a study of regulatory T cells in long-lasting Graves disease. Combining iRepertoire HTBI primers with Arm-PCR of CDR3 regions, the authors built TCR beta libraries. TCRdb itself ran the multiplex PCR reads through MiXCR, one entry per CDR3 protein. The sample consists of more than 350,000 distinct CDR3 sequences, roughly 21% of them appearing once. Time point in this sample: persistent/refractory GD, antithyroid drugs over 5 years with positive TRAb. Making the TCR library involved RNA that had been extracted from PBMCs. The sample consisted of peripheral blood mononuclear cells (PBMCs), taken when the disease was refractory, from a patient treated with antithyroid drugs. Receptor source: a female donor with Graves disease.

This chain links TRBV4-1 with TRBJ2-1; 8 bases match TRBD1. The CDR3 sequence is 17 residues long. Germline V CDR1 and CDR2: MGHRA, YSYEKL. Trimming removed 5 bases from V and 0 bases from J; junction bases left unmatched: 9. CDR3 sequence (DNA): TGCGCCAGCAGCTTCCGGACAGGGACCATCTCCTACAATGAGCAGTTCTTC. Its protein product is CASSFRTGTISYNEQFF.

This clonotype was counted between two and nine times. This sequence joins TRBV2 and TRBJ2-1; 8 positions agree with TRBD2. Germline V lookup: CDR1 SNHLY, CDR2 FYNNEI. The V and J ends lost 7 bases and 5 bases, in that order; junction bases with no gene match: 4. CDR3 length: 13 residues. CDR3 region: CASKRERDNEQFF. The CDR3 region has the DNA TGTGCCAGCAAGCGGGAGAGGGACAATGAGCAGTTCTTC.

There are a few counts of this clonotype. The V and J genes are TRBV28 and TRBJ2-2; D is undetermined. Germline lookup yields CDR1 MDHEN and CDR2 SYDVKM. Deletions cut 3 bases from V and 6 bases from J, with 8 bases between. This CDR3 comprises 13 residues. The CDR3 loop is CASSFMIAGELFF. In nucleotides, the CDR3 is TGTGCCAGCAGTTTTATGATCGCCGGGGAGCTGTTTTTT. The full variable domain, completed using reference TRBV28 and TRBJ2-2, is DVKVTQSSRYLVKRTGEKVFLECVQDMDHENMFWYRQDPGLGLRLIYFSYDVKMKEKGDIPEGYSVSREKKERFSLILESASTNQTSMYLCASSFMIAGELFFGEGSRLTVL.

This clonotype appeared many times. J is TRBJ1-4 and V is TRBV20-1; TRBD1 might be the D (5 bases). Per the germline V gene, CDR1 is DFQATT and CDR2 is SNEGSKA (reference sequence). Trimming stripped 1 base from V and 7 bases from J, with 13 bases between. The CDR3 runs 14 residues. The CDR3 loop is CSARVGDPGEKLFF. The CDR3 bases are TGCAGTGCTAGAGTGGGGGACCCGGGTGAAAAACTGTTTTTT.

In the case of this clonotype: Compared with germline, one end of the junction differs, possibly owing to a read error. The chain couples TRBV7-2 to TRBJ1-1; no firm D call. The CDR3 runs 13 residues. Per germline, CDR1 SGHTA and CDR2 FQGNSA. CDR3 coding DNA: TGTGCCAGCAGCTTCAAGATGAACACTGAAGCTTCCTTT. This sequence encodes CASSFKMNTEASF.

This clonotype has ten or more counts. The chain combines TRBV6-1 with TRBJ2-7; D uncertain. Germline V lookup: CDR1 MNHNS, CDR2 SASEGT. Trimming left V 7 bases short and J 2 bases short, with 18 bases between. This CDR3 has 15 amino acids. The CDR3 DNA sequence: TGTGCCAGCACCCCACAACAGTTTTTCCCCTACGAGCAGTACTTC. Its translation is CASTPQQFFPYEQYF.

This clonotype was observed many times. The V and J genes are TRBV2 and TRBJ2-7; no clear D gene. Trimming took 7 bases from V and 0 from J, leaving 7 bases between them. The V gene's germline CDR1 is SNHLY and CDR2 FYNNEI. The CDR3 is 12 residues long. The CDR3 sequence: CASTSLSYEQYF. The DNA for the CDR3 is TGTGCCAGCACGTCCCTCTCCTACGAGCAGTACTTC.

V usage is TRBV7-3 and J usage is TRBJ2-1; no clear D. Germline-derived CDR1 and CDR2 are SGHTA and FQGTGA. V lost 5 bases, J lost 5 bases, and 13 bases lay in between. This CDR3 is 14 amino acids long. CDR3 sequence (DNA): TGTGCCAGCAGCCCCACCTCTTCCAACAATGAGCAGTTCTTC. Its translation is CASSPTSSNNEQFF.

There are many counts of this clonotype. V usage is TRBV20-1 and J usage is TRBJ1-2; no reliable D call. CDR1 is DFQATT, CDR2 SNEGSKA, per germline (reference sequence). This CDR3 has 13 residues. With 2 bases removed from V and 5 bases from J, the gap between germline ends came to 12 bases. The CDR3 coding sequence is TGCAGTGCTAGACCTTCTACGGATTATGGCTACACCTTC. This sequence encodes CSARPSTDYGYTF.

The genes are TRBV5-4 and TRBJ2-7, with D possibly TRBD1 on 6 matching bases. Germline lookup yields CDR1 SGHNT and CDR2 YYREEE (reference sequence). Trimming removed 3 bases at V and 1 base at J, with 17 bases between. The CDR3 covers 16 residues. The CDR3 protein is CASSSLSGTISYEQYF. CDR3 bases: TGTGCCAGCAGCTCACTCTCCGGGACAATTTCCTACGAGCAGTACTTC.

CDR3 nucleotide sequence: TGTGCCAGCAGTATAGTGTCGGGTACTGAGCAGTTCTTC. Protein product: CASSIVSGTEQFF. The V call is TRBV12-3 or TRBV12-4, the J call TRBJ2-1; D gene ambiguous. The CDR3 length is 13 residues. Between the trimmed V and J ends, which lost 5 bases and 9 bases, there was a span of 14 bases.

This clonotype was observed at least ten times. The chain carries TRBV5-5 and TRBJ2-4, with a weak D call TRBD2 (5 bases). V lost 1 base to trimming and J lost 0 bases, with 5 bases between them. From germline, CDR1 is SGHKS and CDR2 YYEKEE (reference sequence). The CDR3 is made up of 14 amino acids. CDR3 DNA: TGTGCCAGCAGCTTGCGGGAAGCCAAAAACATTCAGTACTTC. This encodes CASSLREAKNIQYF.

This clonotype was found many times. The chain carries TRBV7-2 and TRBJ1-5; TRBD1 agrees at 7 bases. The CDR3 is made up of 17 amino acids. Germline V gene lookup returns CDR1 SGHTA and CDR2 FQGNSA. J gave up 3 bases and V 1 base, and 9 bases lay outside the gene matches. Written as DNA, the CDR3 is TGTGCCAGCAGCTTAGTAGGGACAGTCGGCGTCAATCAGCCCCAGCATTTT. Its translation is CASSLVGTVGVNQPQHF.

The sample holds many counts of this clonotype. The J gene is TRBJ2-7, the V gene TRBV20-1; D may be TRBD1 (5 bases). Trimming left V 3 bases short and J 2 bases short, with 14 bases between. Germline values: CDR1 DFQATT, CDR2 SNEGSKA (reference sequence). This CDR3 spans 14 amino acids. CDR3 loop: CSASPFDRPYEQYF. CDR3 coding DNA: TGCAGTGCTAGTCCTTTCGACAGACCCTACGAGCAGTACTTC.

The table lists this clonotype with many counts. This rearrangement joins TRBV27 to TRBJ2-7; D is undetermined. CDR3 length: 13 residues. Germline lookup yields CDR1 MNHEY and CDR2 SMNVEV (reference sequence). The germline V and J ends were trimmed by 3 bases and 6 bases, with 12 bases remaining between them. The CDR3 bases are TGTGCCAGCAGTTTTGGTGGGTGGGGCGAGCAGTACTTC. Translated: CASSFGGWGEQYF.

This clonotype was counted a few times. This may stem from a read error, because a much larger clone lies one nucleotide away. The chain is built from TRBV6-6 and TRBJ2-5; D gene ambiguous. The CDR3 is made up of 16 amino acids. Per the germline V gene, CDR1 is MNHNY and CDR2 is SVGAGI (reference sequence). The CDR3 coding sequence is TGTGCCAGCAGTTACTCGAGCGAGCTAGGACGAGAGACCCAGCACTTC. Amino acid sequence: CASSYSSELGRETQHF.

The rearrangement links TRBV2 to TRBJ2-1; 8 positions match TRBD2. V trimming: 6 bases; J trimming: 6 bases; junction bases outside the gene matches: 7. The V gene's germline CDR1 is SNHLY and CDR2 FYNNEI. The CDR3 covers 14 residues. The CDR3 nucleotides read TGTGCCAGCAGCGGGACTAGGGGGGGCAATGAGCAGTTCTTC. It encodes CASSGTRGGNEQFF.

This clonotype was picked up many times. This chain uses TRBV2 with TRBJ1-1; 8 bases line up with TRBD1. The CDR3 consists of 14 residues. Germline values: CDR1 SNHLY, CDR2 FYNNEI. J lost 4 bases, V lost 3 bases, and 4 bases had no gene match. CDR3 nucleotides: TGTGCCAGCAGTGAGCAGGGGGCAGTCACTGAAGCTTTCTTT. Protein product: CASSEQGAVTEAFF.

This clonotype was counted ten times or more. The rearrangement uses TRBV15 and TRBJ1-1; D ambiguous. The CDR3 consists of 13 residues. The germline V gene has CDR1 LNHNV and CDR2 YYDKDF (reference sequence). V dropped 0 bases and J dropped 7 bases, with 9 bases sitting between them. CDR3 residues: CATSRDEQLEAFF. DNA for the CDR3: TGTGCCACCAGCAGAGATGAACAGCTTGAAGCTTTCTTT.

This clonotype was counted ten times or more. The chain links TRBV28 to TRBJ2-7; no clear D gene. The length of the CDR3 is 14 residues. V was trimmed by 3 bases and J by 0 bases, leaving 9 bases between them. From germline, CDR1 is MDHEN and CDR2 SYDVKM. CDR3 residues: CASSFLGSSYEQYF. The CDR3 coding sequence is TGTGCCAGCAGTTTTTTGGGCAGCTCCTACGAGCAGTACTTC.

The V call is TRBV5-6, the J call TRBJ2-2, with D uncertain. V shed 0 bases and J shed 8 bases, with 11 bases lying between them. Germline V CDR1 and CDR2: SGHDT, YYEEEE. This CDR3 has 14 residues. The CDR3 reads CASSLGPLVGELFF. In nucleotides, the CDR3 is TGTGCCAGCAGCTTGGGACCGTTGGTGGGGGAGCTGTTTTTT.

The chain carries TRBV5-1 and TRBJ2-5; no definite D call. This CDR3 is 16 amino acids long. Trimming pared 0 bases from V and 5 bases from J, leaving 17 bases between. Germline V CDR1 and CDR2: SGHRS, YFSETQ. Here the CDR3 reads CASSLEVTLTWETQYF. CDR3 coding DNA: TGCGCCAGCAGCTTGGAGGTGACTCTCACTTGGGAGACCCAGTACTTC.

This clonotype has a count of ten or more. The rearrangement joins TRBV28 to TRBJ1-6, with a weak D call TRBD1 (5 bases). V was shortened by 4 bases and J by 0 bases, with 13 bases between the two germline ends. The CDR3 consists of 17 residues. Per the germline V gene, CDR1 is MDHEN and CDR2 is SYDVKM. The CDR3 coding sequence is TGTGCCAGCAGTTCACAGGATCCTAGCTCCTATAATTCACCCCTCCACTTT. It yields the protein CASSSQDPSSYNSPLHF.

This clonotype showed up many times. The rearrangement uses TRBV15 and TRBJ2-5, with 10 bases lining up with TRBD1. CDR1 LNHNV and CDR2 YYDKDF come from the germline V gene (reference sequence). The CDR3 consists of 15 residues. J lost 4 bases, V lost 3 bases, and 5 bases had no gene match. The CDR3 loop is CATSSRDRGGETQYF. In DNA, the CDR3 is TGTGCCACCAGCAGCCGGGACAGGGGAGGAGAGACCCAGTACTTC.